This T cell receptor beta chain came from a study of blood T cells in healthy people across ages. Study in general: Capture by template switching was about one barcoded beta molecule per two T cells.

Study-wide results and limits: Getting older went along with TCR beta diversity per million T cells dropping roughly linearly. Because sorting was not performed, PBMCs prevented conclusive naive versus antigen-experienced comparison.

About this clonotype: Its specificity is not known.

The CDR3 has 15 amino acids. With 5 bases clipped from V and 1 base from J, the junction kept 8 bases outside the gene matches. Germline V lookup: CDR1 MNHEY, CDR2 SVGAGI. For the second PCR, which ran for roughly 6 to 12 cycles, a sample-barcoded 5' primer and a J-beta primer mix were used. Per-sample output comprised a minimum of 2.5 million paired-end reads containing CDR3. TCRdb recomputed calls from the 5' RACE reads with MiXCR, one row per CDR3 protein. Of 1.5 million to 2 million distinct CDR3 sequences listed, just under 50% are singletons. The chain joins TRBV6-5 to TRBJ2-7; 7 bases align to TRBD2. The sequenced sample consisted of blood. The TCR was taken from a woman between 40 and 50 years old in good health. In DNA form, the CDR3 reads TGTGCCAGCAGTCATGCCGGGACTACTTCCTACGAGCAGTACTTC. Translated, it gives CASSHAGTTSYEQYF.